This T cell receptor (beta chain) was sequenced during a study of T cell repertoires in cytomegalovirus infection. Study in general: Well-studied HLA-B-restricted epitopes and recently identified HLA-C-restricted epitopes of CMV were both used in the study. The public TCR beta signatures pointed to both CMV infection and matching HLA type.

Trimming at V came to 3 bases and at J to 14 bases, leaving 9 bases not matched to a gene. Per germline, CDR1 KGHSH and CDR2 LQKENI. CDR3 length equals 13 residues. Overall study results and limits: CMV-specific HLA-C-restricted TCR beta clonotypes dominated the ex vivo response.

TCRdb re-derived calls from the reads in MiXCR, one entry per CDR3 protein. The sample lists hundreds of thousands of distinct CDR3 sequences, around 32% seen once, with roughly 18% in the top ten. This clonotype was recorded at least ten times. The antigen is unknown. The rearrangement links TRBV18 to TRBJ2-1, with TRBD1 identical over 8 bases. The sample consisted of cultured PBMCs, taken from culture after CMV antigen stimulation. This TCR was sampled from a human donor in good health (CMV status not recorded). Some clones in this sample may be carry-over from other donors' samples. The CDR3 nucleotides read TGTGCCAGCTCACCCACAGGGGGACCTCTTGAGTTCTTC. As protein: CASSPTGGPLEFF.